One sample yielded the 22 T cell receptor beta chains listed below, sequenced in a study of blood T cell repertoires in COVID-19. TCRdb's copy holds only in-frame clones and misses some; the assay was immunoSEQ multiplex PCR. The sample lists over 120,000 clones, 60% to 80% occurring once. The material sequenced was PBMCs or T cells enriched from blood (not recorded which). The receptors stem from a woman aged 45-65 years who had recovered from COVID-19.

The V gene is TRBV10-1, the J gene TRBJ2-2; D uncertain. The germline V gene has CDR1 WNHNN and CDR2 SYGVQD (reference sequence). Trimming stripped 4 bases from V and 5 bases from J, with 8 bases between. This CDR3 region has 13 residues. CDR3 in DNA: TGCGCCAGCAGTGGGCCTGCAACCGGGGAGCTGTTTTTT. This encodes CASSGPATGELFF.

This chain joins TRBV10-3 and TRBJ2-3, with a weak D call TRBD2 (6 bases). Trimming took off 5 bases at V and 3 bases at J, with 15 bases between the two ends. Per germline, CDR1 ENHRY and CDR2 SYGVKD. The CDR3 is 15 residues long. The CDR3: CAISTSGLLTDTQYF. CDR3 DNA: TGTGCCATCAGTACCTCGGGACTTCTAACAGATACGCAGTATTTT.

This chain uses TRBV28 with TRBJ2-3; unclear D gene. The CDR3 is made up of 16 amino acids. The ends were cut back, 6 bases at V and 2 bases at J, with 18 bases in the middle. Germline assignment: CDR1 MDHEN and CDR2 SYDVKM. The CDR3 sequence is CASRPTSLVPTDTQYF. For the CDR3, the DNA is TGTGCCAGCAGGCCGACAAGTTTGGTCCCCACAGATACGCAGTATTTT.

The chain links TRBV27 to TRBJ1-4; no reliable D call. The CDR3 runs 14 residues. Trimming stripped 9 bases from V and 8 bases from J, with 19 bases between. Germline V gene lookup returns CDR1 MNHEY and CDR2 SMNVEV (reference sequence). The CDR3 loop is CASSHRGRREKLFF. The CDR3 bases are TGTGCCAGTTCCCACCGTGGGCGAAGGGAAAAACTGTTTTTT.

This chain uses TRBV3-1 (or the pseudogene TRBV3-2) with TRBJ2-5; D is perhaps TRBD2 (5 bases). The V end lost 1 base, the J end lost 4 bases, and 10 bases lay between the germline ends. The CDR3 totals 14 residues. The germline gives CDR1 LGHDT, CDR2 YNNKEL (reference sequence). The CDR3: CASSQAILGETQYF. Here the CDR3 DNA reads TGTGCCAGCAGCCAAGCGATACTAGGAGAGACCCAGTACTTC.

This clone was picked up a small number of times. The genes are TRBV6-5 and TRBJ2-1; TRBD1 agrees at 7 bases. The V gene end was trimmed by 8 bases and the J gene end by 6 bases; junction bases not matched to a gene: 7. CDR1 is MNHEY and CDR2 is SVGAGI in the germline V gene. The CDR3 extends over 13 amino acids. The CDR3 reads CASFERGLNEQFF. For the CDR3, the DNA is TGTGCCAGCTTCGAAAGGGGGCTCAATGAGCAGTTCTTC.

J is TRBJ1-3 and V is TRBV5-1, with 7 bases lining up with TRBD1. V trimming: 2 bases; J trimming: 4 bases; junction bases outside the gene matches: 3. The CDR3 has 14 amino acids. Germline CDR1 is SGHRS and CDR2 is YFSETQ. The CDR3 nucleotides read TGCGCCAGCAGCTTTACAGGGGAGGGAAACACCATATATTTT. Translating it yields CASSFTGEGNTIYF.

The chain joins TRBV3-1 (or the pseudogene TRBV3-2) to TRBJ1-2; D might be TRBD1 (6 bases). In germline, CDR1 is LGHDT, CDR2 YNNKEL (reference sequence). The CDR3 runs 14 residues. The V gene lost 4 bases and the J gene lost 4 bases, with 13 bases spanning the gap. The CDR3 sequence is CASSLQGSAYGYTF. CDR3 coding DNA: TGTGCCAGCAGCCTACAGGGATCAGCCTATGGCTACACCTTC.

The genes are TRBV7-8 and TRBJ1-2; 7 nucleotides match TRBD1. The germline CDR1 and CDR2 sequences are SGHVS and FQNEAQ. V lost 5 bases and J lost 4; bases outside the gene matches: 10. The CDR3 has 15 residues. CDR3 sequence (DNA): TGTGCCAGCAGCACGAGACAGGGAGCCCCCTATGGCTACACCTTC. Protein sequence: CASSTRQGAPYGYTF. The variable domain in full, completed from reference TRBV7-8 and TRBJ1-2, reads GAGVSQSPRYKVAKRGQDVALRCDPISGHVSLFWYQQALGQGPEFLTYFQNEAQLDKSGLPSDRFFAERPEGSVSTLKIQRTQQEDSAVYLCASSTRQGAPYGYTFGSGTRLTVV.

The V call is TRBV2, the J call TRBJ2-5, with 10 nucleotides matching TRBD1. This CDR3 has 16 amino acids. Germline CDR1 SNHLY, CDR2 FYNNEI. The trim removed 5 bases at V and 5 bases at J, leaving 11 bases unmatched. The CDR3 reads CASSLTGGAYVETQYF. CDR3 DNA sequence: TGTGCCAGCAGTTTGACAGGGGGCGCGTACGTGGAGACCCAGTACTTC.

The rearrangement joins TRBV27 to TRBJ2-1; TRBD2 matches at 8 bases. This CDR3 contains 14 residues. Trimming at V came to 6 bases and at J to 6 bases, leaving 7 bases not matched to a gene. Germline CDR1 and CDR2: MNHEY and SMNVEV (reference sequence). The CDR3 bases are TGTGCCAGCAGGCGAGCGGGAGAGGGCAATGAGCAGTTCTTC. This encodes CASRRAGEGNEQFF.

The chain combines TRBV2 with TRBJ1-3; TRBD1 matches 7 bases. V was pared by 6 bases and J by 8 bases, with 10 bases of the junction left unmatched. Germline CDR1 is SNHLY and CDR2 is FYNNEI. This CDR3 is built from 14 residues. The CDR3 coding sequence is TGTGCCAGCAGATCCCAGGGGGGCGCGGACACCATATATTTT. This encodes CASRSQGGADTIYF.

As DNA, the CDR3 is TGTGCCAGCAGCTTAGGTTTACGTGGGAGGCAAAACAATGAGCAGTTCTTC. Translation: CASSLGLRGRQNNEQFF. The chain has TRBV11-2 and TRBJ2-1; tentatively, D is TRBD2 (6 bases). CDR1 is SGHAT and CDR2 is FQNNGV in the germline V gene. The V end lost 1 base, the J end lost 5 bases, and 18 bases lay between the germline ends. The CDR3 covers 17 residues. The full variable domain, in which reference TRBV11-2 and TRBJ2-1 provide the parts outside the CDR3, is EAGVAQSPRYKIIEKRQSVAFWCNPISGHATLYWYQQILGQGPKLLIQFQNNGVVDDSQLPKDRFSAERLKGVDSTLKIQPAKLEDSAVYLCASSLGLRGRQNNEQFFGPGTRLTVL.

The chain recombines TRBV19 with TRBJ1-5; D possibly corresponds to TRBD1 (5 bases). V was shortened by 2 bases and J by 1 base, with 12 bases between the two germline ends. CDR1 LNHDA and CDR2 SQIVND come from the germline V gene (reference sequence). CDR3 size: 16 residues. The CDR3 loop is CASSITGGRSNQPQHF. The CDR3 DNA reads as TGTGCCAGTAGTATAACGGGGGGTAGGAGCAATCAGCCCCAGCATTTT.

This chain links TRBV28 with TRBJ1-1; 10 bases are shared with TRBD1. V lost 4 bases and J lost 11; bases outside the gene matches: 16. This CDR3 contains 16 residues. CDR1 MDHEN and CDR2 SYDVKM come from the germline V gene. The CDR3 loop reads CASSWRPGTGESDAFF. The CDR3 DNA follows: TGTGCCAGCAGTTGGAGACCCGGGACAGGGGAATCGGACGCTTTCTTT.

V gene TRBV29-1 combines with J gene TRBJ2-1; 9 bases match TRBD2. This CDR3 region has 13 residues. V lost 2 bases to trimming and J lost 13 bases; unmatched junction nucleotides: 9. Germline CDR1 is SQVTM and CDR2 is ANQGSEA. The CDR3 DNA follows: TGCAGCGTTGAATCGGGGCTAGCGGGGAAACAGTTCTTC. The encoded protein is CSVESGLAGKQFF.

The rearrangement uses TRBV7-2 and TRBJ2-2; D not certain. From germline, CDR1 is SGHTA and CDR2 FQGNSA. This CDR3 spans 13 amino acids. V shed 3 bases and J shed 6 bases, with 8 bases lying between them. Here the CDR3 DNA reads TGTGCCAGCAGCTTGCGAGTGTCCGGGGAGCTGTTTTTT. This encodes CASSLRVSGELFF.

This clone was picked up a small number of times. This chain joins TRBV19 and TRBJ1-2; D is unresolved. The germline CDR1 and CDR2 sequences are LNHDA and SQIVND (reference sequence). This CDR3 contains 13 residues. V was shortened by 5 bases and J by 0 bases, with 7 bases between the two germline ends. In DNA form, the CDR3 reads TGTGCCAGTAGTTCCCGAGCTAACTATGGCTACACCTTC. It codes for CASSSRANYGYTF. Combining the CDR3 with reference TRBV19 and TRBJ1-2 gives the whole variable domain DGGITQSPKYLFRKEGQNVTLSCEQNLNHDAMYWYRQDPGQGLRLIYYSQIVNDFQKGDIAEGYSVSREKKESFPLTVTSAQKNPTAFYLCASSSRANYGYTFGSGTRLTVV.

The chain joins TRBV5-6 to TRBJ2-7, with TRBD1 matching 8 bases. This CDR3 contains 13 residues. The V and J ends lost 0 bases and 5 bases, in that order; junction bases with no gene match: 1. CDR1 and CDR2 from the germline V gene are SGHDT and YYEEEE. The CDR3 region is CASSLDRGDEQYF. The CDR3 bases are TGTGCCAGCAGCTTGGACAGGGGGGACGAGCAGTACTTC.

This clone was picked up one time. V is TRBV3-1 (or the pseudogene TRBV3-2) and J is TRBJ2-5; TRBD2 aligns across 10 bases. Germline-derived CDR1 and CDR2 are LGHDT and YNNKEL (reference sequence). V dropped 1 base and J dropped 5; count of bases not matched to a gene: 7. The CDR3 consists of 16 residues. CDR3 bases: TGTGCCAGCAGCCAAGGGGTGGTAGCGGGAGGTGAGACCCAGTACTTC. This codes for CASSQGVVAGGETQYF.

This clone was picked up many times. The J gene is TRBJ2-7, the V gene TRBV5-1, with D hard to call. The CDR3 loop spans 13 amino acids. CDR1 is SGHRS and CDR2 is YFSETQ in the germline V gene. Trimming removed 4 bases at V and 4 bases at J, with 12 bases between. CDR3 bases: TGCGCCAGCAGCCTGGAACCCACTTACGAGCAGTACTTC. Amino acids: CASSLEPTYEQYF.

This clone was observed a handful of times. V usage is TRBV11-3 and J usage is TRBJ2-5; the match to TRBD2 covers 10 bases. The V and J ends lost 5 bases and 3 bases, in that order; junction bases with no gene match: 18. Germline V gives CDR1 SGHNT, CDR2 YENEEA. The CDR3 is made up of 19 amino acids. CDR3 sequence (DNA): TGTGCCAGCAGCCCCTCAGCGGGGGGGCGTATAGGTGCGGAAGAGACCCAGTACTTC. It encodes CASSPSAGGRIGAEETQYF.